This paragraph covers one T cell receptor beta chain sequence. The antigen is unknown. These data come from a study of OX40 agonist ivuxolimab in advanced cancers. Study details: Every patient in dose escalation had hepatocellular carcinoma, melanoma, renal cell or head and neck cancer.

Study-level results: Expansion of clones was among the lowest in partial responders at 0.1-3.0 mg/kg. CD8+ T cells showed, on average, more clonal expansion than CD4+ cells.

Trimming stripped 4 bases from V and 8 bases from J, with 11 bases between. CDR1 is SGHNT, CDR2 YENEEA, per germline. The CDR3 extends over 13 amino acids. The assay was immunoSEQ multiplex PCR, and TCRdb's table has in-frame clones only and misses some. The sample includes roughly 100,000 clones, approximately 86% of them seen just once. This chain joins TRBV11-3 and TRBJ2-2; D perhaps matches TRBD1 (5 bases). This receptor was obtained from an adult with an advanced solid tumor such as melanoma, head and neck, liver or kidney cancer. Sequenced here: CD4+ or CD8+ T cells sorted from blood, sampled in a trial of the OX40 agonist ivuxolimab. The CDR3 DNA reads as TGTGCCAGCAGCTCCGGCAGGGCTGGGGAGCTGTTTTTT. This translates into CASSSGRAGELFF.